The 17 T cell receptor beta chains below all came from one sample that was sequenced in a study of blood T cell repertoires in COVID-19. TCRdb's table, derived via immunoSEQ multiplex PCR, lists solely in-frame clones and lacks some. The sample has 120,000 to 150,000 clones, roughly 82% seen once. The sample was peripheral blood. The receptors shown here come from an elderly man with acute or convalescent COVID-19.

In its sample, this clone was seen once. This chain joins TRBV28 and TRBJ2-7; D ambiguous. V was shortened by 5 bases and J by 3 bases, with 11 bases between the two germline ends. Germline V gene lookup returns CDR1 MDHEN and CDR2 SYDVKM. The CDR3 sequence is 13 residues long. In DNA, the CDR3 is TGTGCCAGCAGTCCCCCGAGGTACTACGAGCAGTACTTC. It is translated as CASSPPRYYEQYF.

This clone was detected a few times. The chain employs TRBV3-1 (or the pseudogene TRBV3-2) and TRBJ1-2; D unresolved. Germline V gene data show CDR1 as LGHDT and CDR2 as YNNKEL (reference sequence). This CDR3 comprises 12 residues. V shed 2 bases and J shed 8 bases, with 9 bases lying between them. The CDR3 sequence: CASSQNNRGYTF. The CDR3 DNA reads TGTGCCAGCAGCCAAAATAACCGGGGCTACACCTTC.

The V call is TRBV30, the J call TRBJ1-2; D ambiguous. The germline gives CDR1 GTSNPN, CDR2 SVGIG (reference sequence). The CDR3 extends over 14 amino acids. Trimming took 1 base from V and 3 from J, leaving 12 bases between them. CDR3 bases: TGTGCCTGGAGTGAAGGGAGCGGGCACTATGGCTACACCTTC. Its translation is CAWSEGSGHYGYTF.

The rearrangement links TRBV18 to TRBJ2-1; 10 nucleotides line up with TRBD1. V lost 5 bases to trimming and J lost 4 bases; unmatched junction nucleotides: 5. Germline CDR1 is KGHSH and CDR2 is LQKENI. The CDR3 is made up of 15 amino acids. The CDR3: CASSIGTGDYNEQFF. The CDR3 DNA sequence: TGTGCCAGCTCAATAGGGACAGGGGATTACAATGAGCAGTTCTTC.

This clone was counted a few times. This rearrangement joins TRBV5-1 to TRBJ1-6; TRBD1 agrees at 10 bases. Germline loops: CDR1 SGHRS, CDR2 YFSETQ. V shed 3 bases, J shed 9 bases, and the junction held 6 bases outside the gene matches. The CDR3 contains 15 residues. The CDR3, as DNA: TGCGCCAGCAGCTCTCGGGACAGGGGTGGTTCACCCCTCCACTTT. The encoded protein is CASSSRDRGGSPLHF.

On this clone: An end of the junction does not agree with germline; a read error may underlie this. V usage is TRBV11-3 and J usage is TRBJ2-3; TRBD2 matches 9 bases. Germline assignment: CDR1 SGHNT and CDR2 YENEEA. This CDR3 spans 15 amino acids. CDR3 in amino acids: CASSLEGLATDTQYF. The CDR3 DNA follows: TGTGCCAGCAGCCTAGAGGGACTAGCCACAGATACGCAGTATTTT.

The chain uses TRBV9 and TRBJ1-4; no clear D. Deletions cut 0 bases from V and 5 bases from J, with 11 bases between. CDR3 length equals 15 residues. Germline loops: CDR1 SGDLS, CDR2 YYNGEE. The DNA for the CDR3 is TGTGCCAGCAGCGTAGGAGGCGCCGAGAATGAAAAACTGTTTTTT. Protein product: CASSVGGAENEKLFF.

V and J are TRBV7-2 and TRBJ2-5, with TRBD1 matching over 9 bases. Germline V gene data show CDR1 as SGHTA and CDR2 as FQGNSA. V gave up 5 bases and J gave up 4 bases; unmatched junction bases: 5. CDR3 size: 14 residues. CDR3 sequence: CASSHRQGGETQYF. The CDR3 DNA is TGTGCCAGCAGCCATAGACAGGGGGGAGAGACCCAGTACTTC.

The chain links TRBV28 to TRBJ1-2; TRBD1 aligns across 9 bases. The germline V gene encodes CDR1 MDHEN and CDR2 SYDVKM. CDR3 size: 16 residues. Unmatched junction bases numbered 10, after V lost 5 bases and J lost 3 bases. The chain's CDR3 is CASSEGTGTGYYGYTF. CDR3 nucleotides: TGTGCCAGCAGTGAGGGGACCGGGACAGGGTACTATGGCTACACCTTC.

This chain connects TRBV5-4 to TRBJ2-3; 9 positions match TRBD2. The trim removed 5 bases at V and 2 bases at J, leaving 12 bases unmatched. The length of the CDR3 is 17 residues. Looked up from germline, CDR1 is SGHNT and CDR2 is YYREEE (reference sequence). As DNA, the CDR3 is TGTGCCAGCAGTTCGACCCGGCGGGGGGGACCCACAGATACGCAGTATTTT. This sequence encodes CASSSTRRGGPTDTQYF.

The rearrangement uses TRBV28 and TRBJ1-2; 8 bases align to TRBD1. Losses at the gene ends were 7 bases for V and 8 bases for J; bases not matched to a gene: 15. The CDR3 is made up of 15 amino acids. Germline assignment: CDR1 MDHEN and CDR2 SYDVKM. CDR3 protein: CASTIMTGAGYGYTF. CDR3 bases: TGTGCCAGCACGATAATGACAGGGGCAGGTTACGGCTACACCTTC.

The chain joins TRBV25-1 to TRBJ2-1, with D tentatively TRBD1 (6 bases). The length of the CDR3 is 15 residues. Germline V gene lookup returns CDR1 MGHDK and CDR2 SYGVNS. V was pared by 5 bases and J by 6 bases, with 17 bases between. The CDR3 region has the DNA TGTGCCAGCAGTCCAGCAGGGGTATCCCCCAATGAGCAGTTCTTC. Amino acid sequence: CASSPAGVSPNEQFF.

The genes are TRBV19 and TRBJ2-1, with a weak D call TRBD2 (6 bases). Per the germline V gene, CDR1 is LNHDA and CDR2 is SQIVND (reference sequence). The CDR3 consists of 15 residues. V was pared by 9 bases and J by 2 bases, with 17 bases between. CDR3 residues: CASSGGRGTYNEQFF. In DNA form, the CDR3 reads TGTGCCAGCTCTGGGGGGAGAGGTACCTACAATGAGCAGTTCTTC.

This clone was seen more than once but under ten times. This chain uses TRBV4-2 with TRBJ2-5, with no clear D. Per germline, CDR1 LGHNA and CDR2 YNFKEQ. CDR3 length: 15 amino acids. Trimming pared 0 bases from V and 5 bases from J, leaving 13 bases between. CDR3 DNA: TGTGCCAGCAGCCAAGATCTTAGCCCCCAGGAGACCCAGTACTTC. Protein product: CASSQDLSPQETQYF.

This chain uses TRBV11-3 with TRBJ2-1; unclear D gene. CDR1 SGHNT and CDR2 YENEEA come from the germline V gene. The CDR3 covers 13 residues. Trimming shortened V by 0 bases and J by 7 bases, and 7 bases separated the two germline ends. This CDR3 is CASSLDIQNEQFF. The CDR3 DNA reads TGTGCCAGCAGCTTAGACATCCAGAATGAGCAGTTCTTC.

V gene TRBV2 combines with J gene TRBJ2-2; 9 nucleotides match TRBD2. The CDR3 sequence is 13 residues long. J lost 5 bases, V lost 5 bases, and 0 bases had no gene match. CDR1 and CDR2 from the germline V gene are SNHLY and FYNNEI. The CDR3 protein is CASSLAGTGELFF. In nucleotides, the CDR3 is TGTGCCAGCAGTCTAGCGGGGACCGGGGAGCTGTTTTTT.

The chain recombines TRBV19 with TRBJ1-4, with a weak D call TRBD1 (5 bases). V lost 4 bases and J lost 8, with 11 bases in between. The CDR3 has 13 amino acids. Germline V gene sequence: CDR1 LNHDA, CDR2 SQIVND (reference sequence). As DNA, the CDR3 is TGTGCCAGTAGTAGCAGGGCTGGCGAAAAACTGTTTTTT. Translated, it gives CASSSRAGEKLFF. The full variable domain, its missing parts supplied by reference TRBV19 and TRBJ1-4, is DGGITQSPKYLFRKEGQNVTLSCEQNLNHDAMYWYRQDPGQGLRLIYYSQIVNDFQKGDIAEGYSVSREKKESFPLTVTSAQKNPTAFYLCASSSRAGEKLFFGSGTQLSVL.